This passage covers 25 T cell receptor beta chains from one sample sequenced in a study of beta chain features in type 1 diabetes. Which antigens these TCRs recognize remains unknown. Overall study findings and caveats: All four CD4+ subsets from Type 1 diabetes patients carried moderately but significantly shorter TCRB CDR3s.

Sequencing targeted expressed TCRB transcripts, as all isolated RNA had been reverse transcribed. The method was immunoSEQ multiplex PCR; TCRdb's version includes in-frame clones alone and lacks a portion of them. The table includes some 360,000 clones, over 8.5% detected once. The sample taken for sequencing was central memory CD4+ T cells from blood. The receptors come from a man younger than 40 with type 1 diabetes.

The chain links TRBV15 to TRBJ2-3; TRBD1 aligns across 9 bases. Per germline, CDR1 LNHNV and CDR2 YYDKDF (reference sequence). V shed 1 base, J shed 3 bases, and the junction held 5 bases outside the gene matches. The CDR3 spans 16 residues. In DNA, the CDR3 is TGTGCCACCAGCAGAGGGACAGGGACAGGGACAGATACGCAGTATTTT. Its translation is CATSRGTGTGTDTQYF. The full variable domain, with the rest looked up from reference TRBV15 and TRBJ2-3, is DAMVIQNPRYQVTQFGKPVTLSCSQTLNHNVMYWYQQKSSQAPKLLFHYYDKDFNNEADTPDNFQSRRPNTSFCFLDIRSPGLGDTAMYLCATSRGTGTGTDTQYFGPGTRLTVL.

This clone has a handful of counts. The CDR3 reads CSAGTSVANTGELFF. CDR3 nucleotide sequence: TGCAGCGCAGGGACTAGCGTAGCTAACACCGGGGAGCTGTTTTTT. V usage is TRBV29-1 and J usage is TRBJ2-2; the match to TRBD2 covers 10 bases. The CDR3 is made up of 15 amino acids. Germline lookup yields CDR1 SQVTM and CDR2 ANQGSEA. J lost 2 bases, V lost 7 bases, and 7 bases had no gene match.

This chain joins TRBV6-5 and TRBJ1-4; a possible D gene is TRBD1 (5 bases). The CDR3 runs 15 residues. Germline CDR1 reads MNHEY; CDR2 reads SVGAGI. Trimming removed 0 bases from V and 4 bases from J, with 9 bases in between. The CDR3: CASSYSTGDNEKLFF. DNA of the CDR3: TGTGCCAGCAGTTACTCGACGGGGGATAATGAAAAACTGTTTTTT.

The chain employs TRBV5-1 and TRBJ2-7, with 12 bases aligning to TRBD1. The CDR3 loop spans 16 amino acids. Germline lookup yields CDR1 SGHRS and CDR2 YFSETQ. J gave up 6 bases and V 3 bases, and 10 bases lay outside the gene matches. This CDR3 is CASSSGWGQGALEQYF. In DNA form, the CDR3 reads TGCGCCAGCAGCTCTGGGTGGGGACAGGGGGCCCTCGAGCAGTACTTC.

J is TRBJ1-3 and V is TRBV18; D gene unclear. This CDR3 region has 15 residues. The V and J ends lost 2 bases and 4 bases respectively, with 12 bases between them. The germline V gene encodes CDR1 KGHSH and CDR2 LQKENI. CDR3 bases: TGTGCCAGCTCACCAGCCAGGAGTCTCGGAAACACCATATATTTT. As protein: CASSPARSLGNTIYF.

This clone has only a few counts. The chain joins TRBV5-1 to TRBJ2-1; no clear D gene. The CDR3 has 15 residues. Germline V gives CDR1 SGHRS, CDR2 YFSETQ. The V end lost 6 bases, the J end lost 4 bases, and 17 bases lay between the germline ends. In DNA form, the CDR3 reads TGCGCCAGCATGGTAAGGATCGGACCTTACAATGAGCAGTTCTTC. The encoded protein is CASMVRIGPYNEQFF.

The sample holds a few counts of this clone. The chain employs TRBV28 and TRBJ1-2; no definite D call. Trimming removed 5 bases from V and 4 bases from J, with 11 bases in between. The germline V gene encodes CDR1 MDHEN and CDR2 SYDVKM. The CDR3 has 13 residues. This CDR3 reads CASSPPGSYGYTF. In DNA form, the CDR3 reads TGTGCCAGCAGTCCCCCCGGGAGCTATGGCTACACCTTC.

This clone was found a few times. The CDR3 sequence is CASSRDRGEKLFF. Written as DNA, the CDR3 is TGTGCCAGCAGCCGGGACAGGGGTGAAAAACTGTTTTTT. The chain uses TRBV7-2 and TRBJ1-4; 10 bases line up with TRBD1. CDR1 and CDR2 (germline): SGHTA, FQGNSA. This CDR3 region has 13 residues. V lost 5 bases, J lost 7 bases, and 1 base stayed unmatched.

The chain combines TRBV28 with TRBJ2-7, with no clear D. Deletions cut 6 bases from V and 5 bases from J, with 8 bases between. Germline V gene lookup returns CDR1 MDHEN and CDR2 SYDVKM. The CDR3 runs to 11 residues. The CDR3: CASRLLDEQYF. The CDR3 nucleotides read TGTGCCAGCAGACTTCTGGACGAGCAGTACTTC.

The chain joins TRBV7-9 to TRBJ2-3; 9 nucleotides align to TRBD2. CDR1 SEHNR and CDR2 FQNEAQ come from the germline V gene (reference sequence). The CDR3 runs 16 residues. After removal of 7 bases from V and 4 bases from J, the junction contained 12 bases not matched to a gene. The CDR3 here is CASTAGLASLPDTQYF. The CDR3 region has the DNA TGTGCCAGCACCGCGGGACTAGCCTCACTTCCAGATACGCAGTATTTT. Looking up the rest from reference TRBV7-9 and TRBJ2-3 gives the full variable domain: DTGVSQNPRHKITKRGQNVTFRCDPISEHNRLYWYRQTLGQGPEFLTYFQNEAQLEKSRLLSDRFSAERPKGSFSTLEIQRTEQGDSAMYLCASTAGLASLPDTQYFGPGTRLTVL.

The rearrangement links TRBV5-8 to TRBJ2-7, with 9 bases that match TRBD1. This CDR3 spans 15 amino acids. V lost 4 bases, J lost 5 bases, and 10 bases stayed unmatched. Germline CDR1 reads SGHTS; CDR2 reads YDEGEE. CDR3 DNA: TGTGCCAGCAGCCGCCCCGGGACAGGGTTCCACGAGCAGTACTTC. Translation: CASSRPGTGFHEQYF.

This clone appeared a few times. V gene TRBV9 combines with J gene TRBJ1-2; D is uncertain. V was cut by 0 bases and J by 1 base, with 1 base left in between. The germline CDR1 and CDR2 sequences are SGDLS and YYNGEE. The CDR3 is 12 residues long. The CDR3 spells CASSVGNYGYTF. CDR3 DNA sequence: TGTGCCAGCAGCGTAGGTAACTATGGCTACACCTTC. Supplemented by reference TRBV9 and TRBJ1-2, the full variable domain reads DSGVTQTPKHLITATGQRVTLRCSPRSGDLSVYWYQQSLDQGLQFLIQYYNGEERAKGNILERFSAQQFPDLHSELNLSSLELGDSALYFCASSVGNYGYTFGSGTRLTVV.

The CDR3 spells CASSFRTGDQPQHF. CDR3 nucleotides: TGTGCCAGCAGCTTTAGGACAGGCGATCAGCCCCAGCATTTT. The genes are TRBV7-2 and TRBJ1-5, with 7 nucleotides matching TRBD1. The germline V gene has CDR1 SGHTA and CDR2 FQGNSA. Trimming at V came to 3 bases and at J to 5 bases, leaving 4 bases not matched to a gene. The CDR3 covers 14 residues.

In this sample, this clone turned up many times. The genes are TRBV2 and TRBJ2-7, with D possibly matching TRBD2 (6 bases). Trimming removed 7 bases from V and 6 bases from J, with 19 bases in between. Per the germline V gene, CDR1 is SNHLY and CDR2 is FYNNEI. This CDR3 region has 14 residues. In DNA, the CDR3 is TGTGCCAGCACCACCATGGGGGGAGTACCCGAGCAGTACTTC. This codes for CASTTMGGVPEQYF.

V gene TRBV5-1 combines with J gene TRBJ1-2; weak D call: TRBD1 (5 bases). Germline lookup yields CDR1 SGHRS and CDR2 YFSETQ. V was clipped by 0 bases and J by 7 bases, with 10 bases between them. This CDR3 is 13 amino acids long. CDR3 in DNA: TGCGCCAGCAGCTTGGCTGGGGCTAGTGGCTACACCTTC. Protein sequence: CASSLAGASGYTF.

The table lists this clone with many counts. This chain connects TRBV29-1 to TRBJ2-5; D call uncertain. The V end was cut by 7 bases, the J end by 4 bases, with 16 bases between. In germline, CDR1 is SQVTM, CDR2 ANQGSEA. This CDR3 region has 13 residues. The CDR3 DNA follows: TGCAGCGCCCGAACCAATGTGGTAGAGACCCAGTACTTC. This gives the protein CSARTNVVETQYF.

This rearrangement joins TRBV11-3 to TRBJ2-2; D uncertain. CDR1 SGHNT and CDR2 YENEEA come from the germline V gene. V was pared by 3 bases and J by 0 bases, with 5 bases between. The CDR3 spans 14 residues. Here the CDR3 DNA reads TGTGCCAGCAGCTTTGACACGAACACCGGGGAGCTGTTTTTT. Translated, it gives CASSFDTNTGELFF.

This sequence joins TRBV7-6 and TRBJ2-3, with a tentative D call TRBD2 (5 bases). CDR1 is SGHVS and CDR2 is FNYEAQ in the germline V gene. Trimming removed 5 bases at V and 4 bases at J, with 13 bases between. The CDR3 runs 14 residues. The CDR3 sequence is CASSRRSSPDTQYF. The CDR3 nucleotides are TGTGCCAGCAGCCGACGGTCTAGCCCAGATACGCAGTATTTT.

This chain joins TRBV6-6 and TRBJ1-3, with a tentative D call TRBD1 (6 bases). Trimming removed 10 bases at V and 4 bases at J, with 20 bases between. CDR3 length equals 15 residues. Looked up from germline, CDR1 is MNHNY and CDR2 is SVGAGI (reference sequence). As DNA, the CDR3 is TGTGCCATCAGACCAGTAACAGGGATCGGAAACACCATATATTTT. Encoded protein: CAIRPVTGIGNTIYF.

This clone was detected many times. The chain is built from TRBV7-2 and TRBJ2-3, with D tentatively TRBD1 (5 bases). The CDR3 spans 13 residues. V was shortened by 1 base and J by 6 bases, with 8 bases between the two germline ends. Germline loops: CDR1 SGHTA, CDR2 FQGNSA. CDR3 residues: CASSLVKGDTQYF. The CDR3 DNA sequence: TGTGCCAGCAGCTTAGTAAAGGGGGATACGCAGTATTTT.

The V and J genes are TRBV2 and TRBJ1-3; possible D gene TRBD1, 6 bases. Germline assignment: CDR1 SNHLY and CDR2 FYNNEI. There are 15 residues in the CDR3. V was shortened by 7 bases and J by 4 bases, with 17 bases between the two germline ends. The CDR3: CASTLLQGGGNTIYF. The CDR3 DNA reads as TGTGCCAGCACCCTACTACAGGGAGGCGGAAACACCATATATTTT.

The table lists this clone with a few counts. The rearrangement links TRBV27 to TRBJ1-2; 11 bases agree with TRBD1. CDR1 and CDR2 from the germline V gene are MNHEY and SMNVEV (reference sequence). The CDR3 covers 16 residues. V dropped 2 bases and J dropped 7; count of bases not matched to a gene: 9. CDR3 sequence reads: CASSLSPGQGAPGYTF. The CDR3 DNA reads as TGTGCCAGCAGTTTAAGTCCCGGACAGGGGGCGCCTGGCTACACCTTC.

The sample holds one count of this clone. This chain connects TRBV4-1 to TRBJ2-7; possibly TRBD2 for D (5 bases). Trimming shortened V by 6 bases and J by 0 bases, and 12 bases separated the two germline ends. The germline V gene encodes CDR1 MGHRA and CDR2 YSYEKL. CDR3 size: 14 residues. The CDR3 region is CASSWYRDSYEQYF. In nucleotides, the CDR3 is TGCGCCAGCAGTTGGTATCGGGACTCCTACGAGCAGTACTTC.

Only a few counts were recorded for this clone. The genes are TRBV30 and TRBJ2-1, with TRBD1 matching over 8 bases. The CDR3 is 14 amino acids. Germline-derived CDR1 and CDR2 are GTSNPN and SVGIG (reference sequence). V lost 5 bases and J lost 6; bases outside the gene matches: 9. For the CDR3, the DNA is TGTGCCTGGTATGAGACAGGGGTCAGCAATGAGCAGTTCTTC. It encodes CAWYETGVSNEQFF.

The sample holds a few counts of this clone. The genes are TRBV19 and TRBJ1-4; 10 nucleotides line up with TRBD1. The V and J ends lost 10 bases and 5 bases, in that order; junction bases with no gene match: 4. CDR3 length equals 13 residues. CDR1 and CDR2 from the germline V gene are LNHDA and SQIVND (reference sequence). CDR3 sequence (DNA): TGTGCCACCGCGGACAGGGGGAATGAAAAACTGTTTTTT. Its protein is CATADRGNEKLFF.